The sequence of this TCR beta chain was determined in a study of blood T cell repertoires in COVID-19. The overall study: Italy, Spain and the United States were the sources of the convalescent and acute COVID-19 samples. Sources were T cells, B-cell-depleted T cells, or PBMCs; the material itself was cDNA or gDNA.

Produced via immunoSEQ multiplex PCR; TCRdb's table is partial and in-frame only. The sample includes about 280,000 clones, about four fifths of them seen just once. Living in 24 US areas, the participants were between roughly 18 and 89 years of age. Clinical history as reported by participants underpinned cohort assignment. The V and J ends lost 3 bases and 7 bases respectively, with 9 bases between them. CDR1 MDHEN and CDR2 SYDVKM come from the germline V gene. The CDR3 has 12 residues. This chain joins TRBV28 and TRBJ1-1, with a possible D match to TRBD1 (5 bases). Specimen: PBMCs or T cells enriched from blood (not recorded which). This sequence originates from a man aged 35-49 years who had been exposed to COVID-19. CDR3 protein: CASSLGGLEAFF. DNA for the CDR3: TGTGCCAGCAGTTTGGGGGGTCTTGAAGCTTTCTTT.